A single TCR beta chain is shown here with its context. Per the original data handling: Estimation of nucleated cell counts was performed using reference gene primer amplification. Assay used: immunoSEQ multiplex PCR; TCRdb lists only in-frame clones, some missing. V and J calls and clone size are as listed in that table; D and trimming were resolved from the DNA. The repertoire has about 160,000 clones, about 74% of them found once; the top ten carry 8% to 9.5%. This specimen comes from a study of blood T cell repertoires in COVID-19. Trimming at V came to 3 bases and at J to 7 bases, leaving 7 bases not matched to a gene. The CDR3 spans 13 residues. Germline CDR1 reads SGHDT; CDR2 reads YYEEEE.

The rearrangement uses TRBV5-6 and TRBJ2-7, with 7 bases lining up with TRBD1. This TCR came from a man aged 55 to 70 with acute or convalescent COVID-19. Sequenced: peripheral blood. CDR3 coding DNA: TGTGCCAGCAGCTCCACAGGGGTATGGGAGCAGTACTTC. Its protein is CASSSTGVWEQYF. The whole variable domain, remainder taken from reference TRBV5-6 and TRBJ2-7, is DAGVTQSPTHLIKTRGQQVTLRCSPKSGHDTVSWYQQALGQGPQFIFQYYEEEERQRGNFPDRFSGHQFPNYSSELNVNALLLGDSALYLCASSSTGVWEQYFGPGTRLTVT.